This TCR beta chain is drawn from a study of Graves' ophthalmopathy and Graves' hyperthyroidism. For repertoire sequencing, the TCR beta CDR3 regions were amplified from RNA transcripts. RT-PCR with HTBI primers came first, then second-round multiplex PCR. TCRdb analysed the multiplex PCR reads with MiXCR anew, one entry per CDR3 protein. This sample yields some 160,000 distinct CDR3 sequences, of which 35% to 50% are seen a single time; 7.5% to 10% belongs to the top ten. The CDR3 extends over 13 amino acids. V was clipped by 10 bases and J by 0 bases, with 12 bases between them. CDR1 is SGHVS and CDR2 is FNYEAQ in the germline V gene.

This sequence was found in a man aged 30 to 39 with Graves' ophthalmopathy. Source material: peripheral blood. The chain recombines TRBV7-6 with TRBJ2-5; tentative D call: TRBD1 (5 bases). Here the CDR3 reads CATLGPYQETQYF. The CDR3 DNA is TGTGCCACCTTGGGGCCGTACCAAGAGACCCAGTACTTC.